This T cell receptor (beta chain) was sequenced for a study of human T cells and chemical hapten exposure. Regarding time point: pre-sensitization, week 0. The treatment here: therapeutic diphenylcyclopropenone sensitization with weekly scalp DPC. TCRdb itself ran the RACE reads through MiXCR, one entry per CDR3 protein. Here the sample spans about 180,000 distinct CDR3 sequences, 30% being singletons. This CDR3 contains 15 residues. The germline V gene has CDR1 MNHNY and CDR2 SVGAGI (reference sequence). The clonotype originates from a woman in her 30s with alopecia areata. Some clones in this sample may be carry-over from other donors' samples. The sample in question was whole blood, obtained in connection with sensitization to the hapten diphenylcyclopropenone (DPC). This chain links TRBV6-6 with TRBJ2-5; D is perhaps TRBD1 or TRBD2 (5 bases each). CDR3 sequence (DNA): TGTGTAGTTGGGGGACCCCTAACAACCTTTGAGACCCAGTACTTC. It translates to CVVGGPLTTFETQYF.